A single sample is the source of the 29 T cell receptor beta chains below, sequenced in a study of blood T cell repertoires in COVID-19. Method: immunoSEQ multiplex PCR; TCRdb's copy keeps in-frame clones and lacks some. This sample carries tens of thousands of clones, roughly 80% of them seen once, and the ten largest clones take about half. The sequencing sample was made of peripheral blood. These receptors were obtained from a human donor in a cohort sampled during active COVID-19.

The chain joins TRBV28 to TRBJ2-2, with TRBD2 identical over 10 bases. In germline, CDR1 is MDHEN, CDR2 SYDVKM. CDR3 length equals 16 residues. V was clipped by 3 bases and J by 1 base; unmatched bases: 2. The CDR3 region is CASSFGLAVNTGELFF. CDR3 DNA sequence: TGTGCCAGCAGTTTTGGACTAGCGGTGAACACCGGGGAGCTGTTTTTT.

The CDR3 spells CASRRLAEPYNEQFF. Here the CDR3 DNA reads TGTGCCAGCAGGAGACTAGCGGAGCCATACAATGAGCAGTTCTTC. This chain joins TRBV27 and TRBJ2-1; 9 bases match TRBD2. The germline V gene encodes CDR1 MNHEY and CDR2 SMNVEV (reference sequence). The CDR3 covers 15 residues. After removal of 6 bases from V and 4 bases from J, the junction contained 7 bases not matched to a gene.

This chain uses TRBV27 with TRBJ2-1, with 9 bases that match TRBD2. The CDR3 extends over 15 amino acids. Trimming removed 4 bases from V and 1 base from J; junction bases left unmatched: 2. Germline V gives CDR1 MNHEY, CDR2 SMNVEV (reference sequence). The CDR3 loop reads CASSSSGRSYNEQFF. Written as DNA, the CDR3 is TGTGCCAGCAGTTCCAGCGGGAGGTCCTACAATGAGCAGTTCTTC.

V gene TRBV9 combines with J gene TRBJ2-1, with 13 nucleotides matching TRBD2. Trimming took 3 bases from V and 5 from J; bases not matched to a gene: 8. The germline V gene has CDR1 SGDLS and CDR2 YYNGEE. The CDR3 contains 17 residues. The CDR3: CASSDTSGTSGNNEQFF. The DNA for the CDR3 is TGTGCCAGCAGCGATACATCCGGGACTAGCGGGAACAATGAGCAGTTCTTC.

The V call is TRBV6-2 or TRBV6-3, the J call TRBJ2-1; 9 bases are a match to TRBD1. V was clipped by 5 bases and J by 6 bases; unmatched bases: 5. CDR3 length: 14 amino acids. CDR1 and CDR2 from the germline V gene are MNHEY and SVGEGT. CDR3 protein: CASSRDRDGNEQFF. CDR3 coding DNA: TGTGCCAGCAGTAGGGACAGGGACGGCAATGAGCAGTTCTTC.

The chain is built from TRBV7-2 and TRBJ2-1; 11 nucleotides align to TRBD2. With 3 bases clipped from V and 9 bases from J, the junction kept 7 bases outside the gene matches. The germline V gene encodes CDR1 SGHTA and CDR2 FQGNSA. The CDR3 has 15 amino acids. This chain's CDR3 is CASSFRLAGKPEQFF. The CDR3 DNA is TGTGCCAGCAGCTTCCGACTAGCGGGAAAGCCTGAGCAGTTCTTC. The full variable domain, with the rest looked up from reference TRBV7-2 and TRBJ2-1, is GAGVSQSPSNKVTEKGKDVELRCDPISGHTALYWYRQSLGQGLEFLIYFQGNSAPDKSGLPSDRFSAERTGGSVSTLTIQRTQQEDSAVYLCASSFRLAGKPEQFFGPGTRLTVL.

This chain uses TRBV12-3 or TRBV12-4 with TRBJ1-1; 9 bases fit TRBD1. This CDR3 is 13 amino acids long. J gave up 8 bases and V 7 bases, and 8 bases lay outside the gene matches. The CDR3 nucleotides read TGTGCCAGCATCCTTACAGGGGGCGCGGAAGCTTTCTTT. It is translated as CASILTGGAEAFF.

The rearrangement joins TRBV5-5 to TRBJ2-3; 7 nucleotides match TRBD1. Per germline, CDR1 SGHKS and CDR2 YYEKEE (reference sequence). The CDR3 spans 15 residues. Trimming took 3 bases from V and 4 from J; bases not matched to a gene: 8. DNA for the CDR3: TGTGCCAGCAGCTGGGGCGACAGGGATTCAGATACGCAGTATTTT. Amino acids: CASSWGDRDSDTQYF.

The chain couples TRBV6-5 to TRBJ2-7; D might be TRBD2 (6 bases). There are 14 residues in the CDR3. V gave up 5 bases and J gave up 2 bases, with 13 bases separating them. CDR1 and CDR2 (germline): MNHEY, SVGAGI. In nucleotides, the CDR3 is TGTGCCAGCAGTCTAGCGCCCACTACCTACGAGCAGTACTTC. Translated: CASSLAPTTYEQYF.

The chain carries TRBV7-2 and TRBJ2-7; D remains ambiguous. V shed 5 bases and J shed 3 bases, with 5 bases lying between them. Germline V lookup: CDR1 SGHTA, CDR2 FQGNSA. This CDR3 region has 11 residues. The chain's CDR3 is CASSQYYEQYF. The CDR3 coding sequence is TGTGCCAGCAGCCAGTACTACGAGCAGTACTTC. Variable domain in full (rest from reference TRBV7-2 and TRBJ2-7): GAGVSQSPSNKVTEKGKDVELRCDPISGHTALYWYRQSLGQGLEFLIYFQGNSAPDKSGLPSDRFSAERTGGSVSTLTIQRTQQEDSAVYLCASSQYYEQYFGPGTRLTVT.

The genes are TRBV18 and TRBJ2-1; 8 bases line up with TRBD2. Germline V gene lookup returns CDR1 KGHSH and CDR2 LQKENI. The CDR3 sequence is 16 residues long. The trim removed 3 bases at V and 0 bases at J, leaving 4 bases unmatched. The CDR3 here is CASSPWTSSSYNEQFF. CDR3 bases: TGTGCCAGCTCACCCTGGACTAGCAGCTCCTACAATGAGCAGTTCTTC.

This chain joins TRBV2 and TRBJ2-3; 8 bases match TRBD2. The J segment lost 1 base and the V segment lost 4 bases, leaving 4 bases of the junction unmatched. The CDR3 runs 15 residues. Germline loops: CDR1 SNHLY, CDR2 FYNNEI. The CDR3 here is CASSGDSGGTDTQYF. CDR3 nucleotides: TGTGCCAGCAGTGGCGATAGCGGGGGCACAGATACGCAGTATTTT.

The rearrangement joins TRBV6-4 to TRBJ2-7, with D unclear. The V and J ends lost 4 bases and 3 bases respectively, with 10 bases between them. The CDR3 length is 13 residues. Germline CDR1 reads MRHNA; CDR2 reads SNTAGT. CDR3 amino acids: CASSVLDGYEQYF. As DNA, the CDR3 is TGTGCCAGCAGTGTGCTAGACGGCTACGAGCAGTACTTC.

The chain carries TRBV28 and TRBJ1-2; TRBD1 matches 7 bases. CDR3 length equals 14 residues. V lost 6 bases and J lost 7; bases outside the gene matches: 11. Germline loops: CDR1 MDHEN, CDR2 SYDVKM. The CDR3 DNA sequence: TGTGCCAGCAGCCCGGGACAGAGACCCCTTGGCTACACCTTC. Protein product: CASSPGQRPLGYTF.

This chain joins TRBV5-1 and TRBJ2-5; 7 positions agree with TRBD2. Germline assignment: CDR1 SGHRS and CDR2 YFSETQ. V gave up 4 bases and J gave up 5 bases; unmatched junction bases: 14. This CDR3 region has 16 residues. The CDR3 is CASSPEGGSLSETQYF. CDR3 in DNA: TGCGCCAGCAGCCCGGAGGGCGGGAGTCTGTCGGAGACCCAGTACTTC.

The chain combines TRBV30 with TRBJ1-5, with D possibly TRBD1 on 6 matching bases. This CDR3 is built from 14 residues. Germline V gene data show CDR1 as GTSNPN and CDR2 as SVGIG (reference sequence). Between the trimmed V and J ends, which lost 0 bases and 9 bases, there was a span of 15 bases. The DNA of the CDR3 is TGTGCCTGGAGTGTAGGTGGGGGCCCTTGGCCCCAGCATTTT. Translation gives CAWSVGGGPWPQHF.

The chain recombines TRBV6-2 or TRBV6-3 with TRBJ2-5; 10 bases line up with TRBD2. This CDR3 comprises 15 residues. Germline CDR1 reads MNHEY; CDR2 reads SVGEGT. With V trimmed by 5 bases and J by 1 base, 4 bases remained unmatched. CDR3 in amino acids: CASSATSGIQETQYF. CDR3 bases: TGTGCCAGCAGTGCAACTAGCGGGATCCAAGAGACCCAGTACTTC.

In its sample, this clone was seen once. V gene TRBV5-4 combines with J gene TRBJ2-3; 8 bases line up with TRBD2. CDR1 is SGHNT, CDR2 YYREEE, per germline (reference sequence). Unmatched junction bases numbered 7, after V lost 0 bases and J lost 1 base. The CDR3 is 17 residues long. CDR3 nucleotide sequence: TGTGCCAGCAGCTTGGCCAGTCGGCGGGGGGGCACAGATACGCAGTATTTT. Translating it yields CASSLASRRGGTDTQYF.

This clone was found once. The chain uses TRBV11-2 and TRBJ2-1; a possible D gene is TRBD1 (6 bases). V was trimmed by 1 base and J by 5 bases, leaving 15 bases between them. CDR3 length: 16 amino acids. Germline V gene data show CDR1 as SGHAT and CDR2 as FQNNGV. The CDR3 DNA reads TGTGCCAGCAGCTTAGTCCGGGACAACCGACACAATGAGCAGTTCTTC. Its protein product is CASSLVRDNRHNEQFF.

The genes are TRBV18 and TRBJ2-4; TRBD1 aligns across 8 bases. The CDR3 sequence is 14 residues long. J lost 9 bases, V lost 2 bases, and 6 bases had no gene match. Germline CDR1 and CDR2: KGHSH and LQKENI. The CDR3 here is CASSPIGQGGIQYF. The CDR3 DNA follows: TGTGCCAGCTCACCAATAGGACAGGGAGGCATTCAGTACTTC. Combining the CDR3 with reference TRBV18 and TRBJ2-4 gives the whole variable domain NAGVMQNPRHLVRRRGQEARLRCSPMKGHSHVYWYRQLPEEGLKFMVYLQKENIIDESGMPKERFSAEFPKEGPSILRIQQVVRGDSAAYFCASSPIGQGGIQYFGAGTRLSVL.

This clone turned up a few times. This rearrangement joins TRBV6-5 to TRBJ1-2; D might be TRBD1 (6 bases). The V end lost 2 bases, the J end lost 1 base, and 11 bases lay between the germline ends. CDR1 is MNHEY and CDR2 is SVGAGI in the germline V gene. This CDR3 has 15 amino acids. In DNA, the CDR3 is TGTGCCAGCAGTTACAATGGACAGATTAACTATGGCTACACCTTC. Protein sequence: CASSYNGQINYGYTF.

The genes are TRBV3-1 (or the pseudogene TRBV3-2) and TRBJ2-5; the match to TRBD2 covers 12 bases. The CDR3 length is 18 residues. CDR1 and CDR2 (germline): LGHDT, YNNKEL (reference sequence). Trimming took 0 bases from V and 4 from J; bases not matched to a gene: 9. This chain's CDR3 is CASSQESLAGGPRETQYF. The CDR3 DNA is TGTGCCAGCAGCCAAGAAAGCCTAGCGGGAGGGCCGAGAGAGACCCAGTACTTC.

CDR3 DNA sequence: TGTGCCAGCAGCTTATCGACAGGGCTCCAAGAGACCCAGTACTTC. The encoded protein is CASSLSTGLQETQYF. The rearrangement uses TRBV7-2 and TRBJ2-5; 7 bases map to TRBD1. V lost 2 bases and J lost 1; bases outside the gene matches: 4. Germline V gene lookup returns CDR1 SGHTA and CDR2 FQGNSA. CDR3 size: 15 residues. The whole variable domain, filled in from reference TRBV7-2 and TRBJ2-5, reads GAGVSQSPSNKVTEKGKDVELRCDPISGHTALYWYRQSLGQGLEFLIYFQGNSAPDKSGLPSDRFSAERTGGSVSTLTIQRTQQEDSAVYLCASSLSTGLQETQYFGPGTRLLVL.

The chain combines TRBV28 with TRBJ1-5; 9 bases agree with TRBD1. The V gene's germline CDR1 is MDHEN and CDR2 SYDVKM. This CDR3 region has 12 residues. V was pared by 8 bases and J by 6 bases, with 2 bases of the junction left unmatched. The CDR3 DNA follows: TGTGCCAGCGGGACAGGGACTCAGCCCCAGCATTTT. The encoded protein is CASGTGTQPQHF.

This sequence joins TRBV6-2 or TRBV6-3 and TRBJ2-2; 14 nucleotides agree with TRBD2. Germline CDR1 reads MNHEY; CDR2 reads SVGEGT. V shed 0 bases and J 0 bases; nucleotides not matched to a gene: 0. CDR3 length equals 18 residues. The CDR3 reads CASSYSGLAGANTGELFF. CDR3 nucleotide sequence: TGTGCCAGCAGTTACTCGGGACTAGCGGGGGCGAACACCGGGGAGCTGTTTTTT.

This clone was recorded once. This chain joins TRBV28 and TRBJ1-2, with no clear D. Germline CDR1 reads MDHEN; CDR2 reads SYDVKM. The CDR3 consists of 11 residues. V was trimmed by 6 bases and J by 2 bases, leaving 4 bases between them. Here the CDR3 reads CASRTNYGYTF. DNA for the CDR3: TGTGCCAGCAGGACAAACTATGGCTACACCTTC.

This clone was seen a few times. The chain couples TRBV7-3 to TRBJ2-3, with 10 bases matching TRBD2. Germline V gene data show CDR1 as SGHTA and CDR2 as FQGTGA. V was clipped by 6 bases and J by 2 bases; unmatched bases: 5. The CDR3 runs to 15 residues. CDR3 sequence (DNA): TGTGCCAGCAGTAGAGCGGGAGGGATCACAGATACGCAGTATTTT. This encodes CASSRAGGITDTQYF.

The genes are TRBV29-1 and TRBJ2-7, with D possibly being TRBD2 (5 bases). This CDR3 has 12 residues. Germline CDR1 reads SQVTM; CDR2 reads ANQGSEA. Trimming stripped 4 bases from V and 6 bases from J, with 13 bases between. The CDR3 loop is CSVATSEVEQYF. The CDR3, as DNA: TGCAGCGTTGCGACGTCGGAGGTCGAGCAGTACTTC.

Comments on this clone: A read error may account for a junction end that differs from germline. The rearrangement uses TRBV7-7 and TRBJ1-1; D is unresolved. Germline lookup yields CDR1 SSHAT and CDR2 FNYEAQ (reference sequence). This CDR3 region has 15 residues. DNA of the CDR3: TGTGCTAGCAGCCCCATATACTCCGGGGACACTGAAGCTTTCTTT. Translating it yields CASSPIYSGDTEAFF.